The rows below give T cell receptor beta chains drawn from one sample of a study of T cell responses to AZD1222 COVID-19 vaccine. Sequencing was performed with immunoSEQ multiplex PCR; in TCRdb, only in-frame clones are kept and a portion is missing. The sample comprises 120,000 or so clones, roughly 89% of which are singletons, and roughly 4.2% rests with the top ten. Sample: peripheral blood, taken on day 0 of AZD1222 vaccination. The source of these receptors is an adult in good health. CDR3s include the opening cysteine and the closing phenylalanine or tryptophan. Fields, in order: D gene, V gene, CDR3 length, J gene, clone size, CDR3 DNA, CDR3 protein. A D gene is named only where the DNA matches it firmly. Clone size appears in some rows only: once, few, many, or a class for an expanded clone.

.	TRBV30	14	TRBJ1-2	few	TGTGCCGGGGGGGATAGTCTCTTGAACTATGGCTACACCTTC	CAGGDSLLNYGYTF
.	TRBV5-5	11	TRBJ1-1	.	TGTGCCAGCAGCGGGGCAGGGGAAGCTTTCTTT	CASSGAGEAFF
TRBD1	TRBV7-9	17	TRBJ1-5	.	TGTGCCAGCAGCTTCACAGGGGGCGAGTATGGCAATCAGCCCCAGCATTTT	CASSFTGGEYGNQPQHF
.	TRBV7-6	15	TRBJ2-5	.	TGTGCCAGCAGCTTTCAGCCGGAGGCGGTGGAGACCCAGTACTTC	CASSFQPEAVETQYF
.	TRBV28	16	TRBJ2-2	.	TGTGCCAGCAGTTTTCCTCCGGGAGACTCCACCGGGGAGCTGTTTTTT	CASSFPPGDSTGELFF
TRBD1	TRBV10-3	16	TRBJ1-4	.	TGTGCCATCAGTGACCCTGGACAGGGCGATAGTGAAAAACTGTTTTTT	CAISDPGQGDSEKLFF
TRBD2	TRBV7-2	15	TRBJ2-3	.	TGTGCCAGCAGCTTAGTAGCGGGGGCCACAGATACGCAGTATTTT	CASSLVAGATDTQYF
TRBD1	TRBV6-6	17	TRBJ1-5	.	TGTGCCAGCAGTCCCGCCCCGGGGACAGGGGGTAATCAGCCCCAGCATTTT	CASSPAPGTGGNQPQHF
.	TRBV2	15	TRBJ1-3	.	TGTGCCAGCAGTACGCAACATGGGTTAGGAAACACCATATATTTT	CASSTQHGLGNTIYF
.	TRBV6-5	16	TRBJ2-5	.	TGTGCCAGCAGTTACTCCCGTGGGCAGGGGGGAGAGACCCAGTACTTC	CASSYSRGQGGETQYF